This T cell receptor beta chain was sequenced for a study of blood T cell repertoires in COVID-19. About the study: Some COVID-19 samples were acute and others convalescent; all came from the United States, Italy and Spain. PBMCs, B-cell-depleted T cells, or T cells were the source of the cDNA or gDNA that made up the material.

Germline CDR1 WNHNN, CDR2 SYGVQD (reference sequence). Losses at the gene ends were 9 bases for V and 5 bases for J; bases not matched to a gene: 9. CDR3 length: 14 residues. Per the original methods: The assay estimated nucleated cells by amplifying reference gene primers. This table comes from immunoSEQ multiplex PCR, and its TCRdb copy is limited to in-frame clones, with some not included. V and J calls and clone size are as listed in that table; D and trimming were resolved from the DNA. Among around 67,000 clones, more than 75% were seen once, and the ten largest hold approximately 5.4%. The receptor was isolated from a man in his fifties with active COVID-19. The genes are TRBV10-1 and TRBJ2-5, with 10 bases aligning to TRBD2. The sequencing sample was made of peripheral blood. CDR3 DNA: TGCGCCAGACCAAGACTAGCGGGTTGGGAGACCCAGTACTTC. Encoded protein: CARPRLAGWETQYF.